Sequencing of this T cell receptor (beta chain) was carried out in a study of blood T cell repertoires in COVID-19. Profiling relied on immunoSEQ multiplex PCR, and the TCRdb table lists in-frame clones only, not all of them. The sample yields 75,000 or so clones, 70% to 90% seen once. The specimen was peripheral blood. This TCR was recovered from a man aged 65-85 years with acute or convalescent COVID-19.

The CDR3 DNA reads TGTGCCAGCAGCTCAAGACACAACACCGGGGAGCTGTTTTTT. As protein: CASSSRHNTGELFF. The genes are TRBV7-2 and TRBJ2-2, with unresolved D. Between the trimmed V and J ends, which lost 4 bases and 2 bases, there was a span of 8 bases. Germline CDR1 is SGHTA and CDR2 is FQGNSA. The CDR3 sequence is 14 residues long.